The 24 T cell receptor beta chains below were found in one sample sequenced in a study of low-dose radiotherapy and immunotherapy resistance in tumors. The time point here: before trial treatment. Covering alpha and beta chains, TRAV- and TRBV-specific primers were used for the first-strand cDNA. For amplifying TCRs, the PCR ran for about 19 cycles with Phusion, which was used together with a constant-region primer and the adapter on the V primers. TCRdb re-called the reads through MiXCR, storing one row per CDR3 protein. Seen here are tens of thousands of distinct CDR3 sequences, 15% to 20% observed once, and the top ten hold less than 3%. The starting material was PBMCs, obtained before treatment. The receptors were gathered from a male donor with prostate cancer.

CDR3 loop: CASSRRLAGGPSSYNEQFF. In nucleotides, the CDR3 is TGTGCCAGCAGCCGACGACTAGCGGGGGGCCCCAGCTCCTACAATGAGCAGTTCTTC. V and J are TRBV14 and TRBJ2-1, with 13 bases aligning to TRBD2. The CDR3 runs to 19 residues. Per the germline V gene, CDR1 is SGHDN and CDR2 is FVKESK. J was trimmed by 0 bases and V by 4 bases; bases with no gene match: 9.

This clonotype was seen ten or more times. The chain employs TRBV11-1 and TRBJ1-1, with TRBD1 matching 9 bases. Germline CDR1 SGHAT, CDR2 FQDESV (reference sequence). This CDR3 spans 15 amino acids. V was pared by 4 bases and J by 4 bases, with 7 bases of the junction left unmatched. The CDR3 loop reads CASSYSGQGTTEAFF. Written as DNA, the CDR3 is TGTGCCAGCAGCTACTCGGGACAGGGAACCACTGAAGCTTTCTTT.

In regard to this clonotype: A far larger clone is one nucleotide away, so this likely arose from a read error. The J gene is TRBJ2-1, the V gene TRBV19; 8 bases agree with TRBD2. Germline assignment: CDR1 LNHDA and CDR2 SQIVND (reference sequence). The junction had 18 bases not matched to a gene; V was cut back by 7 bases and J by 10 bases. The CDR3 sequence is 16 residues long. The CDR3 spells CASTPTGGPLVDEQFF. For the CDR3, the DNA is TGTGCCAGTACCCCCACGGGGGGGCCTTTGGTTGACGAGCAGTTCTTC.

In its sample, this clonotype was seen many times. The V call is TRBV7-8, the J call TRBJ1-6; no clear D. The CDR3 is made up of 14 amino acids. Germline V gene lookup returns CDR1 SGHVS and CDR2 FQNEAQ. Trimming shortened V by 10 bases and J by 10 bases, and 20 bases separated the two germline ends. For the CDR3, the DNA is TGTGCCACCCGGGCAGTTTCGGGTGAATCACCCCTCCACTTT. Amino acids: CATRAVSGESPLHF.

This clonotype came up many times. The chain has TRBV29-1 and TRBJ2-5, with TRBD1 matching 8 bases. Germline values: CDR1 SQVTM, CDR2 ANQGSEA. Trimming took 2 bases from V and 4 from J; bases not matched to a gene: 12. The CDR3 consists of 16 residues. CDR3 sequence: CSVEKEAGGRGETQYF. The CDR3 DNA reads TGCAGCGTTGAAAAAGAGGCAGGGGGCAGGGGAGAGACCCAGTACTTC.

This clonotype appeared many times. CDR3 sequence (DNA): TGTGCCAGTTATCTGGGGCCCCCCTACAATGAGCAGTTCTTC. Its translation: CASYLGPPYNEQFF. This chain links TRBV19 with TRBJ2-1; a weak D match, TRBD1 (5 bases). Trimming stripped 8 bases from V and 2 bases from J, with 13 bases between. The CDR3 sequence is 14 residues long. CDR1 is LNHDA and CDR2 is SQIVND in the germline V gene (reference sequence). Variable domain in full (rest from reference TRBV19 and TRBJ2-1): DGGITQSPKYLFRKEGQNVTLSCEQNLNHDAMYWYRQDPGQGLRLIYYSQIVNDFQKGDIAEGYSVSREKKESFPLTVTSAQKNPTAFYLCASYLGPPYNEQFFGPGTRLTVL.

The J gene is TRBJ1-1, the V gene TRBV27; 9 bases are shared with TRBD1. V lost 6 bases and J lost 5; bases outside the gene matches: 7. CDR3 length equals 14 residues. Germline V gene data show CDR1 as MNHEY and CDR2 as SMNVEV (reference sequence). CDR3 residues: CASSFGTGRTEAFF. Here the CDR3 DNA reads TGTGCCAGCAGCTTTGGGACAGGGCGGACTGAAGCTTTCTTT.

This clonotype was counted between two and nine times. The chain links TRBV11-3 to TRBJ2-1; D remains unclear. CDR1 is SGHNT, CDR2 YENEEA, per germline. V was clipped by 3 bases and J by 9 bases, with 12 bases between them. The CDR3 consists of 13 residues. The CDR3 DNA follows: TGTGCCAGCAGCTTTGCCCCACCCACTGAGCAGTTCTTC. This gives the protein CASSFAPPTEQFF.

This clonotype appeared many times. V and J are TRBV7-2 and TRBJ2-7, with D uncertain. Deletions cut 1 base from V and 3 bases from J, with 7 bases between. The CDR3 runs to 13 residues. The germline gives CDR1 SGHTA, CDR2 FQGNSA. The CDR3 here is CASSLESDYEQYF. The CDR3, as DNA: TGTGCCAGCAGCTTAGAGAGTGACTACGAGCAGTACTTC.

This clonotype came up many times. The chain uses TRBV12-3 or TRBV12-4 and TRBJ2-3; D not certain. The length of the CDR3 is 14 residues. The ends were cut back, 3 bases at V and 4 bases at J, with 11 bases in the middle. The CDR3 DNA follows: TGTGCCAGCAGTTTGGCTGGGCCCCCAGATACGCAGTATTTT. Amino acids: CASSLAGPPDTQYF.

This clonotype was seen many times. The gene calls are TRBV11-2 and TRBJ2-6, with no clear D. CDR3 length equals 17 residues. In germline, CDR1 is SGHAT, CDR2 FQNNGV. V was trimmed by 3 bases and J by 0 bases, leaving 12 bases between them. The CDR3 spells CASSFTFLASGANVLTF. The CDR3 DNA reads TGTGCCAGCAGCTTTACCTTTTTGGCCTCTGGGGCCAACGTCCTGACTTTC.

This clonotype was detected ten times or more. J is TRBJ1-1 and V is TRBV29-1; D is undetermined. Germline V gene data show CDR1 as SQVTM and CDR2 as ANQGSEA. Trimming stripped 4 bases from V and 6 bases from J, with 15 bases between. This CDR3 is built from 13 residues. This CDR3 is CSVGRQASSEAFF. DNA for the CDR3: TGCAGCGTTGGTAGGCAGGCCTCATCTGAAGCTTTCTTT. Full variable domain (missing parts from reference TRBV29-1 and TRBJ1-1): SAVISQKPSRDICQRGTSLTIQCQVDSQVTMMFWYRQQPGQSLTLIATANQGSEATYESGFVIDKFPISRPNLTFSTLTVSNMSPEDSSIYLCSVGRQASSEAFFGQGTRLTVV.

This clonotype occurred many times. The chain recombines TRBV5-1 with TRBJ1-5; the D gene is possibly TRBD1 (5 bases). The CDR3 runs 15 residues. Germline CDR1 SGHRS, CDR2 YFSETQ. The ends were cut back, 3 bases at V and 3 bases at J, with 13 bases in the middle. The CDR3 region has the DNA TGCGCCAGCAGCTCTTCGGGGGGGATCAATCAGCCCCAGCATTTT. This translates into CASSSSGGINQPQHF.

This clonotype was counted many times. This rearrangement joins TRBV12-3 or TRBV12-4 to TRBJ2-7; 8 nucleotides match TRBD1. Losses at the gene ends were 5 bases for V and 9 bases for J; bases not matched to a gene: 6. The CDR3 is 12 amino acids. The CDR3: CASSGDRGGQYF. CDR3 sequence (DNA): TGTGCCAGCAGTGGTGACAGGGGCGGGCAGTACTTC.

V and J are TRBV7-6 and TRBJ2-3; unclear D gene. The V gene's germline CDR1 is SGHVS and CDR2 FNYEAQ. V lost 4 bases to trimming and J lost 6 bases, with 17 bases between them. This CDR3 is built from 15 residues. This CDR3 is CASSSTGIPGDTQYF. The CDR3 nucleotides read TGTGCCAGCAGCTCAACGGGTATACCCGGGGATACGCAGTATTTT. Full variable domain (outside the CDR3, taken from reference TRBV7-6 and TRBJ2-3): GAGVSQSPRYKVTKRGQDVALRCDPISGHVSLYWYRQALGQGPEFLTYFNYEAQQDKSGLPNDRFSAERPEGSISTLTIQRTEQRDSAMYRCASSSTGIPGDTQYFGPGTRLTVL.

Note on this clonotype: A much larger clone differs from this one at a single base, so this may be a read error. The CDR3 carries no conserved terminal phenylalanine or tryptophan, so it likely arises from a read error. This chain's CDR3 is CASSLGTGPVDEQYS. CDR3 nucleotides: TGTGCCAGCAGCTTAGGGACAGGGCCCGTGGACGAGCAGTACTCC. This chain uses TRBV11-3 with TRBJ2-7; 8 bases align to TRBD1. Germline V gene lookup returns CDR1 SGHNT and CDR2 YENEEA. The trim removed 1 base at V and 5 bases at J, leaving 7 bases unmatched. The CDR3 has 15 amino acids.

This clonotype was recorded once. The V gene is TRBV6-2 or TRBV6-3, the J gene TRBJ2-1; 12 bases are a match to TRBD2. Germline-derived CDR1 and CDR2 are MNHEY and SVGEGT. CDR3 length: 17 residues. The junction had 15 bases not matched to a gene; V was cut back by 0 bases and J by 15 bases. The CDR3 loop reads CASSYSVTSGGPGNWFF. The CDR3 bases are TGTGCCAGCAGTTACTCGGTCACTAGCGGGGGGCCCGGTAATTGGTTCTTC.

This clonotype was observed at least ten times. The CDR3 region has the DNA TGCAGTGCTAGCGGCCTAGCGGATACTTACACCGGGGAGCTGTTTTTT. Its protein is CSASGLADTYTGELFF. The rearrangement links TRBV20-1 to TRBJ2-2; 7 bases agree with TRBD2. In germline, CDR1 is DFQATT, CDR2 SNEGSKA (reference sequence). This CDR3 is built from 16 residues. With V trimmed by 3 bases and J by 3 bases, 10 bases remained unmatched.

This clonotype was observed many times. This sequence joins TRBV5-4 and TRBJ2-5; D is unresolved. Germline V gene sequence: CDR1 SGHNT, CDR2 YYREEE (reference sequence). The CDR3 runs 14 residues. The ends were cut back, 5 bases at V and 0 bases at J, with 11 bases in the middle. CDR3 nucleotides: TGTGCCAGCAGGGGCCCCGGGTACCAAGAGACCCAGTACTTC. This encodes CASRGPGYQETQYF.

This clonotype was found many times. The gene calls are TRBV9 and TRBJ2-7; TRBD2 aligns across 10 bases. With 0 bases clipped from V and 3 bases from J, the junction kept 3 bases outside the gene matches. The CDR3 covers 15 residues. CDR1 is SGDLS, CDR2 YYNGEE, per germline. The CDR3: CASSVGLAGDYEQYF. The CDR3 coding sequence is TGTGCCAGCAGCGTAGGGCTAGCGGGGGACTACGAGCAGTACTTC.

This clonotype was seen many times. This chain connects TRBV19 to TRBJ1-4; 7 positions agree with TRBD1. The junction had 9 bases not matched to a gene; V was cut back by 3 bases and J by 8 bases. Germline CDR1 LNHDA, CDR2 SQIVND (reference sequence). This CDR3 comprises 15 residues. The CDR3 region is CASSMRRQGGEKLFF. CDR3 coding DNA: TGTGCCAGTAGTATGCGGAGACAGGGAGGAGAAAAACTGTTTTTT.

This clonotype was found many times. The chain combines TRBV7-2 with TRBJ1-2, with D unclear. Trimming stripped 3 bases from V and 3 bases from J, with 11 bases between. The CDR3 is made up of 14 amino acids. From germline, CDR1 is SGHTA and CDR2 FQGNSA. The CDR3 spells CASSFLRGDYGYTF. Here the CDR3 DNA reads TGTGCCAGCAGCTTTCTTAGAGGCGACTATGGCTACACCTTC.

As concerns this clonotype: This likely stems from a read error, as it lies one base from a far larger clone. This chain connects TRBV29-1 to TRBJ2-1; 13 positions agree with TRBD2. V dropped 6 bases and J dropped 10; count of bases not matched to a gene: 0. This CDR3 spans 11 amino acids. In germline, CDR1 is SQVTM, CDR2 ANQGSEA. CDR3 nucleotide sequence: TGCAGCGTGACTAGCGGGGGGGAGCAGTTCTTC. This sequence encodes CSVTSGGEQFF.

This clonotype showed up many times. The CDR3 DNA is TGTGCCAGCACCTTCCGGGACAGGATCTACGAGCAGTACTTC. This encodes CASTFRDRIYEQYF. The chain combines TRBV7-2 with TRBJ2-7; 8 positions agree with TRBD1. J lost 3 bases, V lost 7 bases, and 8 bases had no gene match. This CDR3 has 14 residues. Germline V gene data show CDR1 as SGHTA and CDR2 as FQGNSA. Based on the CDR3 plus reference TRBV7-2 and TRBJ2-7, the full variable domain is GAGVSQSPSNKVTEKGKDVELRCDPISGHTALYWYRQSLGQGLEFLIYFQGNSAPDKSGLPSDRFSAERTGGSVSTLTIQRTQQEDSAVYLCASTFRDRIYEQYFGPGTRLTVT.